A single sample is the source of the 3 T cell receptor beta chains below, sequenced in a study of T cell changes during pregnancy in multiple sclerosis. Using immunoSEQ multiplex PCR, the repertoire was profiled, and TCRdb retains in-frame clones only, with some absent. This sample has more than 35,000 clones; 90% occur once, and the top ten carry under 0.5%. The source was CD4+ T cells from peripheral blood mononuclear cells, collected in the second trimester of pregnancy. These receptors all come from a female donor with multiple sclerosis, enrolled in a pregnancy study.

The chain combines TRBV6-6 with TRBJ1-2; TRBD1 might be the D (5 bases). V was pared by 5 bases and J by 6 bases, with 16 bases between. CDR3 length: 14 amino acids. The germline V gene encodes CDR1 MNHNY and CDR2 SVGAGI (reference sequence). The CDR3 protein is CASSTLGVPNGYTF. The CDR3, as DNA: TGTGCCAGCAGTACCTTAGGGGTCCCTAATGGCTACACCTTC.

This rearrangement joins TRBV18 to TRBJ2-6; D is possibly TRBD1 (8 bases). V gave up 4 bases and J gave up 0 bases, with 16 bases separating them. The CDR3 is made up of 18 amino acids. CDR1 and CDR2 from the germline V gene are KGHSH and LQKENI. DNA for the CDR3: TGTGCCAGCTCACTTCAACAGGGGGGGATCTCTGGGGCCAACGTCCTGACTTTC. It yields the protein CASSLQQGGISGANVLTF.

The CDR3 nucleotides are TGTGCCAGCAGCTTGGGGCAGGGGGCGCACACCGGGGAGCTGTTTTTT. It codes for CASSLGQGAHTGELFF. The chain uses TRBV5-8 and TRBJ2-2, with TRBD1 matching over 8 bases. CDR1 and CDR2 from the germline V gene are SGHTS and YDEGEE. The ends lost 0 bases at V and 3 bases at J; junction bases unmatched: 4. The CDR3 is 16 amino acids.